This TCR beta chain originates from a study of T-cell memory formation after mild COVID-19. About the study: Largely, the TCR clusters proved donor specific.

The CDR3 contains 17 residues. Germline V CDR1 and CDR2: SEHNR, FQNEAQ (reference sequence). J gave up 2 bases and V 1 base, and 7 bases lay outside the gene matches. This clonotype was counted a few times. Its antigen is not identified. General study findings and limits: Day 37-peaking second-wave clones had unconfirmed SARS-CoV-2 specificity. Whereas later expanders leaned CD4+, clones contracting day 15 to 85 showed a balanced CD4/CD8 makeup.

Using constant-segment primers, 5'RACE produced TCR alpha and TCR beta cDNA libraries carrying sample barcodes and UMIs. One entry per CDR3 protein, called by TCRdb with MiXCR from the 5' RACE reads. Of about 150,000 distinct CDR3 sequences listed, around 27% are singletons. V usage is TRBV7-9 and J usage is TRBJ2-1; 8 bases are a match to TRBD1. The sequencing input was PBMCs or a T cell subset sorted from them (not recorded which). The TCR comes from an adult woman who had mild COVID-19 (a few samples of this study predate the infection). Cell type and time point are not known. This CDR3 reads CASSLGGGQAAYNEQFF. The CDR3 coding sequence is TGTGCCAGCAGCTTAGGAGGGGGACAGGCAGCCTACAATGAGCAGTTCTTC.